This T cell receptor beta chain was retrieved from a study of OX40 agonist ivuxolimab in advanced cancers. General study points: Normalized T-cell clonal expansion was also low in a subset of nonresponders.

Sequencing used immunoSEQ multiplex PCR; TCRdb keeps in-frame clones, though not all of them. The data hold 75,000 to 95,000 clones, with under 85% observed a single time. A remark on this clone: Its antigen is not known.

This clonotype originated in an adult with an advanced solid tumor such as melanoma, head and neck, liver or kidney cancer. This specimen was CD4+ or CD8+ T cells sorted from blood, taken in a trial of the OX40 agonist ivuxolimab.

This chain's CDR3 is CASSPQRVGTDTQYF. The CDR3 region has the DNA TGTGCCAGCAGCCCCCAGAGGGTGGGCACAGATACGCAGTATTTT. The chain combines TRBV7-8 with TRBJ2-3, with a possible D match to TRBD2 (5 bases). The CDR3 has 15 residues. V was clipped by 5 bases and J by 1 base, with 13 bases between them. Germline loops: CDR1 SGHVS, CDR2 FQNEAQ.